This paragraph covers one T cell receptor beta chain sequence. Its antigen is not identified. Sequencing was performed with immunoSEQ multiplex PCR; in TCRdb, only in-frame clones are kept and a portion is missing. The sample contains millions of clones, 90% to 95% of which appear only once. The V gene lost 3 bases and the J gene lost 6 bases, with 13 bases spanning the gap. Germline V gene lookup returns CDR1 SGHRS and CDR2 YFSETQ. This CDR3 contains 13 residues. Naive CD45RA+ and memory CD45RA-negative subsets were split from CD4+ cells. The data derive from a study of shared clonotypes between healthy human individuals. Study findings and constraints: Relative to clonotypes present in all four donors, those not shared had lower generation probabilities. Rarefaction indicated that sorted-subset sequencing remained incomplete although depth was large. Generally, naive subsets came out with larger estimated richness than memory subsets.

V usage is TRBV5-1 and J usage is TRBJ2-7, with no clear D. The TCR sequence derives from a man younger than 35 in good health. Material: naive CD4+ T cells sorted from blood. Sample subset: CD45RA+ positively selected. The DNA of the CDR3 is TGCGCCAGCAGCTGGAGCCGGTTCGGCGAGCAGTACTTC. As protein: CASSWSRFGEQYF.